These T cell receptor beta chains were read from a single sample in a study of T cells in Graves' hyperthyroidism and ophthalmopathy. TCRdb re-called the multiplex PCR reads with MiXCR, one entry per CDR3 protein. Here the sample spans a few hundred thousand distinct CDR3 sequences, 15% to 20% being singletons. Sequencing was performed on blood. The receptors shown here come from a woman in her thirties or forties with Graves' ophthalmopathy. The CDR3 runs from the conserved cysteine through the conserved F or W. The D gene is left open where the match is weak. Rows may omit the clone size; those that give it use once, few, many or a size class.

v_call,d_call,j_call,clone_size,cdr3_aa,cdr3_nt
TRBV3-1,-,TRBJ2-7,-,CASSQGSRREQYF,TGTGCCAGCAGCCAAGGGTCTAGACGGGAACAGTACTTC
TRBV30,-,TRBJ2-7,many,CAWGETAAYEQYF,TGTGCCTGGGGGGAGACAGCTGCATACGAGCAGTACTTC
TRBV6-1,-,TRBJ1-1,few,CASSDPRLNTEAFF,TGTGCCAGCAGTGATCCGCGATTGAACACTGAAGCTTTCTTT
TRBV12-3/TRBV12-4,-,TRBJ1-1,once,CASSLAWTVSNTEAFF,TGTGCCAGCAGTTTAGCCTGGACAGTCTCGAACACTGAAGCTTTCTTT
TRBV28,TRBD1,TRBJ2-1,few,CATNRQGNNEQFF,TGTGCCACCAACCGACAGGGGAACAATGAGCAGTTCTTC
TRBV27,TRBD1,TRBJ2-7,-,CASSRSGTGGWEQYF,TGTGCCAGCAGCCGATCCGGGACAGGGGGCTGGGAGCAGTACTTC
TRBV25-1,TRBD1,TRBJ2-5,-,CASSVFRTGGKETRYF,TGTGCCAGCAGTGTATTCAGGACAGGTGGCAAAGAGACCCGGTACTTC
TRBV7-2,TRBD1,TRBJ2-4,many,CASRSGQGLSLAKNIQYF,TGTGCCAGCAGGTCTGGACAGGGTTTGAGTCTAGCCAAAAACATTCAGTACTTC
TRBV20-1,TRBD2,TRBJ2-7,-,CSAQPGGEQYF,TGCAGTGCCCAACCGGGAGGCGAGCAGTACTTC
TRBV30,-,TRBJ1-6,many,CAWSQGGYNSPLHF,TGTGCCTGGAGTCAAGGTGGTTATAATTCACCCCTCCACTTT
TRBV15,-,TRBJ1-2,many,CATSRDRAARYGYTF,TGTGCCACCAGCAGAGACCGGGCGGCCCGTTATGGCTACACCTTC
TRBV30,TRBD1,TRBJ1-2,many,CAWSVGTGHGYTF,TGTGCCTGGAGTGTTGGGACAGGGCATGGCTACACCTTC
TRBV28,-,TRBJ1-4,many,CASSLFGIGKLFF,TGTGCCAGCAGTTTATTCGGTATTGGAAAACTGTTTTTT
TRBV28,-,TRBJ2-7,-,CASSFKLTPFGSSYEQYF,TGTGCCAGCAGTTTCAAATTGACCCCTTTTGGGAGCTCCTACGAGCAGTACTTC
TRBV30,TRBD2,TRBJ2-2,many,CAWSVAGLASRELFF,TGTGCCTGGAGTGTAGCGGGACTAGCGAGCCGGGAGCTGTTTTTT
TRBV20-1,-,TRBJ2-7,many,CSARSPGIGYF,TGCAGTGCTAGATCGCCGGGGATTGGGTACTTC
TRBV29-1,-,TRBJ2-1,-,CSVEDPDRRSYNEQFF,TGCAGCGTTGAAGACCCTGACAGGAGAAGTTACAATGAGCAGTTCTTC
TRBV24-1,-,TRBJ1-5,many,CATSDPRRAEPQHF,TGTGCCACCAGTGACCCGAGACGAGCCGAGCCCCAGCATTTT
TRBV6-2/TRBV6-3,-,TRBJ2-7,many,CASRPTGSHYEQYF,TGTGCCAGCAGACCAACAGGGTCACACTACGAGCAGTACTTC
TRBV18,-,TRBJ1-1,few,CASSLVPAGTEAFF,TGTGCCAGCTCACTTGTCCCAGCGGGAACTGAAGCTTTCTTT
TRBV19,-,TRBJ1-2,many,CASKDVREGDGYTF,TGTGCCAGTAAGGATGTTCGTGAAGGGGATGGCTACACCTTC
TRBV12-3/TRBV12-4,-,TRBJ2-7,many,CASSRESAGEQYF,TGTGCCAGCAGCCGGGAATCGGCGGGGGAGCAGTACTTC
TRBV27,-,TRBJ2-5,many,CASSFRVYGETQYF,TGTGCCAGCAGTTTCAGGGTTTACGGGGAGACCCAGTACTTC
TRBV12-3/TRBV12-4,-,TRBJ1-1,many,CASSLGQGSSEAFF,TGTGCCAGCAGTTTAGGTCAGGGGTCGTCTGAAGCTTTCTTT
TRBV6-2/TRBV6-3,-,TRBJ2-2,many,CASNLVSGELFF,TGTGCCAGCAATTTAGTTTCCGGGGAGCTGTTTTTT
TRBV20-1,TRBD1,TRBJ1-1,many,CSASLQGAEEAFF,TGCAGTGCTAGTCTACAGGGGGCGGAGGAAGCTTTCTTT
TRBV10-1,TRBD1,TRBJ2-7,many,CASRSGQGNEQYF,TGCGCCAGCAGATCTGGACAGGGCAACGAGCAGTACTTC
TRBV6-2/TRBV6-3,-,TRBJ2-7,-,CASRGQGIAGETYEQYF,TGTGCCAGCAGAGGACAGGGGATAGCGGGAGAAACCTACGAGCAGTACTTC
TRBV9,-,TRBJ1-2,many,CASGGSGYTF,TGTGCCAGTGGGGGTTCTGGCTACACCTTC
TRBV30,-,TRBJ1-1,-,CAWSVGGQFPEAFF,TGTGCCTGGAGTGTAGGGGGACAATTCCCTGAAGCTTTCTTT
TRBV28,-,TRBJ2-2,many,CASSPPYGELFF,TGTGCCAGCAGTCCTCCCTACGGGGAGCTGTTTTTT
TRBV18,-,TRBJ1-5,few,CASSPLEQQPQHF,TGTGCCAGCTCACCTTTAGAGCAGCAGCCCCAGCATTTT
TRBV19,TRBD1,TRBJ1-2,many,CASTLDRVSGDGYTF,TGTGCCAGTACCCTAGACAGGGTCTCAGGTGATGGCTACACCTTC
TRBV28,-,TRBJ1-3,many,CASSKVSGNTIYF,TGTGCCAGCAGCAAAGTCTCTGGAAACACCATATATTTT
TRBV15,-,TRBJ1-3,many,CATSRDIQGAGNTIYF,TGTGCCACCAGCAGAGATATTCAGGGCGCTGGAAACACCATATATTTT
TRBV27,-,TRBJ1-2,many,CATRRGGYYGYTF,TGTGCCACCCGGCGGGGGGGCTACTATGGCTACACCTTC
TRBV30,-,TRBJ2-7,many,CAWGAEYEQYF,TGTGCCTGGGGTGCTGAGTACGAGCAGTACTTC
TRBV6-2/TRBV6-3,-,TRBJ1-5,-,CASSLTGNVFQPQHF,TGTGCCAGCAGTCTAACAGGGAATGTCTTTCAGCCCCAGCATTTT
TRBV5-1,-,TRBJ1-2,many,CASSLGGKGDGYTF,TGCGCCAGCAGCTTGGGAGGTAAAGGAGATGGCTACACCTTC
TRBV5-1,TRBD1,TRBJ1-1,many,CASSLDRASNTEAFF,TGCGCCAGCAGCCTGGACAGGGCGTCAAACACTGAAGCTTTCTTT
TRBV7-3,-,TRBJ2-6,many,CASSFTRLLGGSGANVLTF,TGTGCCAGCAGCTTCACCCGATTACTCGGGGGCTCTGGGGCCAACGTCCTGACTTTC
TRBV12-3/TRBV12-4,-,TRBJ1-5,many,CASSPTGGSYSNQPQHF,TGTGCCAGCAGTCCGACCGGGGGATCCTATAGCAATCAGCCCCAGCATTTT
TRBV11-2,-,TRBJ2-5,many,CASSLGPVETQYF,TGTGCCAGCAGCTTAGGACCCGTGGAGACCCAGTACTTC
TRBV6-1,TRBD2,TRBJ2-5,many,CASSEAQGGGSARSETQYF,TGTGCCAGCAGTGAAGCGCAGGGTGGCGGGAGTGCCCGGTCGGAGACCCAGTACTTC
TRBV6-2/TRBV6-3,TRBD1,TRBJ1-5,-,CASSSRVGTGGRSNQPQHF,TGTGCCAGCAGCTCCCGGGTGGGGACAGGGGGCAGAAGCAATCAGCCCCAGCATTTT
TRBV6-1,-,TRBJ1-5,many,CASKGRGQPQHF,TGTGCCAGCAAGGGTCGCGGTCAGCCCCAGCATTTT
TRBV5-1,-,TRBJ1-4,many,CASSLTGVRHEKLFF,TGCGCCAGCAGCTTGACGGGAGTTCGGCATGAAAAACTGTTTTTT
TRBV20-1,TRBD2,TRBJ2-7,many,CSARVGLADVSYEQYF,TGCAGTGCTAGAGTCGGACTAGCGGACGTCTCCTACGAGCAGTACTTC
TRBV11-2,TRBD2,TRBJ2-2,few,CASSPRVAGAPVTGELFF,TGTGCCAGCAGCCCTCGAGTAGCGGGGGCCCCCGTGACCGGGGAGCTGTTTTTT